One T cell receptor (beta chain) is described in this entry. This CDR3 contains 13 residues. V was clipped by 4 bases and J by 6 bases, with 10 bases between them. CDR1 is LGHNA, CDR2 YNFKEQ, per germline. This sample is drawn from a study of cytomegalovirus exposure and HLA in healthy donors. PCR used 60 Vbeta primers and 13 Jbeta primers. Generated by immunoSEQ multiplex PCR, the TCRdb table keeps only in-frame clones and is missing some. The sample holds 100,000 or so clones; about 63% are singletons and the top ten take about 5.9%. This TCR was sampled from a woman aged 25 to 39 in good health and CMV-seronegative. The sample taken for sequencing was PBMCs. This chain joins TRBV4-2 and TRBJ1-5, with TRBD1 as a possible D gene (6 bases). CDR3 DNA: TGTGCCAGCAGCCCCGCGGGGGCTCAGCCCCAGCATTTT. It codes for CASSPAGAQPQHF.